The rows below give T cell receptor beta chains drawn from one sample of a study of blood T cell repertoires in COVID-19. Produced via immunoSEQ multiplex PCR; TCRdb's table is partial and in-frame only. Of 250,000 to 350,000 clones detected, about 90% appear once; the ten largest clones hold over 3.5%. Sequencing used PBMCs or T cells enriched from blood (not recorded which). The receptors were sampled from a woman younger than 35 with acute COVID-19. CDR3s include the opening cysteine and the closing phenylalanine or tryptophan. A D gene is named only where the DNA matches it firmly. Clone size, where shown, is once, few, many, or a class for clones that have expanded.

j_call clone_size v_call d_call cdr3_aa cdr3_nt
TRBJ1-1 . TRBV19 TRBD1 CASSPTGTNTEAFF TGTGCCAGTAGTCCGACAGGGACGAACACTGAAGCTTTCTTT
TRBJ2-2 . TRBV18 . CASSPARVITGELFF TGTGCCAGCTCACCAGCCAGGGTGATAACCGGGGAGCTGTTTTTT
TRBJ1-2 . TRBV11-2 . CASSLVEGYGYTF TGTGCCAGCAGCTTAGTTGAGGGATACGGCTACACCTTC
TRBJ1-4 . TRBV7-9 . CASSSVGGEANEKLFF TGTGCCAGCAGCTCCGTAGGGGGGGAAGCAAATGAAAAACTGTTTTTT
TRBJ2-3 few TRBV7-3 . CASSSAGSTDTQYF TGTGCCAGCAGCTCAGCGGGCAGCACAGATACGCAGTATTTT
TRBJ2-1 . TRBV28 TRBD2 CASRAGGLYNEQFF TGTGCCAGCAGGGCGGGAGGGCTCTACAATGAGCAGTTCTTC
TRBJ2-7 . TRBV27 TRBD2 CASSNRLAGSHEQYF TGTGCCAGCAGTAACCGACTAGCGGGAAGCCACGAGCAGTACTTC
TRBJ1-3 . TRBV11-2 TRBD1 CASSQTGTANGNTIYF TGTGCCAGCAGCCAGACCGGGACAGCGAATGGAAACACCATATATTTT
TRBJ1-4 once TRBV7-9 TRBD1 CASSSTRQGFDEKLFF TGTGCCAGCAGCTCAACTAGACAGGGTTTTGATGAAAAACTGTTTTTT
TRBJ1-1 . TRBV7-9 . CASSPGGNTEAFF TGTGCCAGCAGCCCAGGAGGTAACACTGAAGCTTTCTTT
TRBJ1-3 . TRBV27 . CASSLLSGNTIYF TGTGCCAGCAGCCTTCTCTCTGGAAACACCATATATTTT
TRBJ2-2 many TRBV11-2 . CASSPQGPTGELFF TGTGCCAGCAGCCCACAGGGCCCCACCGGGGAGCTGTTTTTT
TRBJ1-2 . TRBV18 TRBD1 CASSQTGIHTF TGTGCCAGCTCACAGACAGGGATCCACACCTTC
TRBJ2-4 . TRBV5-1 TRBD2 CASALRLGRTSGDLAKNIQYF TGCGCCAGCGCCTTACGTTTAGGTCGGACTAGCGGGGACCTAGCCAAAAACATTCAGTACTTC
TRBJ1-4 . TRBV27 . CASRHTGSEKLFF TGTGCCAGCAGACATACAGGGAGTGAAAAACTGTTTTTT
TRBJ1-1 . TRBV28 . CASSLHGGLNTEAFF TGTGCCAGCAGTTTGCATGGGGGACTAAACACTGAAGCTTTCTTT
TRBJ2-1 . TRBV29-1 TRBD2 CSVEGTGLAGWDEQFF TGCAGCGTTGAAGGGACCGGACTAGCGGGATGGGATGAGCAGTTCTTC
TRBJ2-5 . TRBV12-3/TRBV12-4 . CASSSDRQTQYF TGTGCCAGCAGCTCCGACAGACAGACCCAGTACTTC
TRBJ2-5 once TRBV6-1 . CASSEAHGQPQETQYF TGTGCCAGCAGTGAAGCGCATGGACAGCCACAAGAGACCCAGTACTTC
TRBJ2-1 . TRBV5-6 . CASSFGQESSNNEQFF TGTGCCAGCAGCTTTGGGCAGGAAAGTAGTAACAATGAGCAGTTCTTC
TRBJ1-3 . TRBV7-3 TRBD1 CASSLKTPTGGNTIYF TGTGCCAGCAGCTTAAAAACCCCGACAGGGGGAAACACCATATATTTT
TRBJ1-2 . TRBV15 . CATSGLSRAYGYTF TGTGCCACCAGCGGACTCTCGAGGGCCTATGGCTACACCTTC
TRBJ2-1 . TRBV6-2/TRBV6-3 . CASSYKAGWGNEQFF TGTGCCAGCAGTTACAAGGCGGGATGGGGCAATGAGCAGTTCTTC
TRBJ2-1 . TRBV28 TRBD1 CASSLGDRRDNEQFF TGTGCCAGCAGTTTAGGGGACAGACGCGACAATGAGCAGTTCTTC
TRBJ1-2 . TRBV6-5 TRBD1 CAIKGTGGELGYTF TGTGCCATAAAGGGAACAGGGGGGGAATTGGGCTACACCTTC
TRBJ1-4 . TRBV5-5 TRBD1 CASSAEGAGEKLFF TGTGCCAGCAGCGCGGAGGGGGCGGGGGAAAAACTGTTTTTT